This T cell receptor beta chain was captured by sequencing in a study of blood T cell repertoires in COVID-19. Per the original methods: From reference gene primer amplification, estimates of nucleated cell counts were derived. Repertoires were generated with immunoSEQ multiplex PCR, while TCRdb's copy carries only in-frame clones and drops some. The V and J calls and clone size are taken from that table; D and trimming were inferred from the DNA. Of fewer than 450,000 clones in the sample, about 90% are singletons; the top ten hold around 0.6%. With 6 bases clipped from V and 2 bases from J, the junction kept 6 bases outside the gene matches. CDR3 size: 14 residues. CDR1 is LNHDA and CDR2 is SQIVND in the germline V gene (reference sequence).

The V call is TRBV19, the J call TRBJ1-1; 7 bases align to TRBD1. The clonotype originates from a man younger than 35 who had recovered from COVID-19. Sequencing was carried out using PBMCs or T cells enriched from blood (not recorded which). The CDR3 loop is CASRETGLNTEAFF. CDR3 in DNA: TGTGCCAGTAGAGAGACAGGGCTTAACACTGAAGCTTTCTTT.